The 4 T cell receptor beta chains listed next were all sequenced from one sample in a study of blood T cells in healthy people across ages (dated by TCRdb to 2013 to 2016). The method behind the library was 5' RACE. Sequencing used an Illumina HiSeq 2500. A second PCR of roughly 6 to 11 cycles was run with a J-beta primer mix and a sample-barcoded 5' primer. TCRdb reprocessed the public reads (quality trimming at Q25 with fastp, clone calling with MiXCR) and kept in-frame beta chains. Entries that share a CDR3 protein sequence are merged under the most common genes and DNA. The sample profile shows 850,000 to 1,000,000 distinct CDR3 sequences; roughly 48% of them were found once. About an eighth of the sample is held by the ten biggest clonotypes. Specimen: blood. The receptors derive from a man younger than 40 in good health.

The chain combines TRBV7-2 with TRBJ1-2, with D perhaps matching TRBD1 (6 bases). The germline V and J ends were trimmed by 5 bases and 4 bases, with 20 bases remaining between them. The germline gives CDR1 SGHTA, CDR2 FQGNSA. The CDR3 extends over 16 amino acids. CDR3 sequence (DNA): TGTGCCAGCAGCAAAGGGACACCACCACAGGGCTATGGCTACACCTTC. It translates to CASSKGTPPQGYGYTF.

The rearrangement links TRBV14 to TRBJ1-2; D is unresolved. CDR3 length equals 11 residues. Trimming took off 5 bases at V and 8 bases at J, with 9 bases between the two ends. The V gene's germline CDR1 is SGHDN and CDR2 FVKESK. The CDR3 sequence: CASSGLWGYTF. DNA for the CDR3: TGTGCCAGCAGCGGCTTGTGGGGCTACACCTTC. Together with reference TRBV14 and TRBJ1-2, the CDR3 gives the full variable domain: EAGVTQFPSHSVIEKGQTVTLRCDPISGHDNLYWYRRVMGKEIKFLLHFVKESKQDESGMPNNRFLAERTGGTYSTLKVQPAELEDSGVYFCASSGLWGYTFGSGTRLTVV.

This clonotype appeared a few times. The J gene is TRBJ1-4, the V gene TRBV7-9, with 7 bases that match TRBD1. CDR1 is SEHNR, CDR2 FQNEAQ, per germline (reference sequence). There are 12 residues in the CDR3. V trimming: 6 bases; J trimming: 13 bases; junction bases outside the gene matches: 8. The chain's CDR3 is CASRGRGTRLFF. The CDR3 DNA sequence: TGTGCCAGCAGAGGCAGGGGGACAAGACTGTTTTTT.

At least ten counts were recorded for this clonotype. The chain carries TRBV10-3 and TRBJ1-4; TRBD1 might be the D (6 bases). This CDR3 is 12 amino acids long. Germline V gives CDR1 ENHRY, CDR2 SYGVKD. Trimming cost V 4 bases and J 8 bases, with 8 bases left between them. The CDR3 spells CAISGGGEKLFF. In DNA, the CDR3 is TGTGCCATCAGTGGAGGGGGAGAAAAACTGTTTTTT.